Reported below is one TCR beta chain. Its antigen is unknown. CDR1 is SGHVS, CDR2 FQNEAQ, per germline. Trimming left V 0 bases short and J 9 bases short, with 9 bases between. There are 13 residues in the CDR3. The protocol was immunoSEQ multiplex PCR, while the TCRdb copy is restricted to in-frame clones and leaves out a portion. The sample consists of about 27,000 clones, less than 80% of them appearing once. This record comes from a study of PD-1 blockade in classical Hodgkin lymphoma. Study outcomes and limitations: Unlike CD8+ TCR diversity, which did not rise significantly by C4D1, CD4+ TCR diversity did. Complete responders had baseline diversity similar to newly diagnosed patients.

Brentuximab vedotin exposure varied, and every patient relapsed after autologous stem cell transplantation. The TCR was taken from a human donor with classical Hodgkin lymphoma. The chain employs TRBV7-8 and TRBJ1-3, with no clear D. The sequencing here drew on peripheral blood mononuclear cells (PBMCs), taken before the second cycle of nivolumab. Written as DNA, the CDR3 is TGTGCCAGCAGCTTAGCAGGCCCGGGCACCATATATTTT. This encodes CASSLAGPGTIYF. Full variable domain (rest looked up from reference TRBV7-8 and TRBJ1-3): GAGVSQSPRYKVAKRGQDVALRCDPISGHVSLFWYQQALGQGPEFLTYFQNEAQLDKSGLPSDRFFAERPEGSVSTLKIQRTQQEDSAVYLCASSLAGPGTIYFGEGSWLTVV.